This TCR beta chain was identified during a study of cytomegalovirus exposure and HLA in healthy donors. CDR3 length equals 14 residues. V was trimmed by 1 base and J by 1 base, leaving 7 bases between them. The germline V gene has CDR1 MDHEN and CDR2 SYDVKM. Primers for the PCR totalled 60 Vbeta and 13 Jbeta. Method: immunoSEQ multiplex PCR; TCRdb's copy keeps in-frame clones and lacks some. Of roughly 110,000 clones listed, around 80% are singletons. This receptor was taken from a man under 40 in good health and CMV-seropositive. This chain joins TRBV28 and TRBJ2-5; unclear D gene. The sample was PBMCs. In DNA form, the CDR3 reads TGTGCCAGCAGTTTATATACACCCCAAGAGACCCAGTACTTC. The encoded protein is CASSLYTPQETQYF.